This TCR beta chain was found in a study of beta chain features in type 1 diabetes. Findings and caveats of the study: Researchers report that Type 1 diabetes patients had moderately but significantly shorter TCRB CDR3s across all four CD4+ subsets.

The germline CDR1 and CDR2 sequences are SGHRS and YFSETQ. This CDR3 has 17 residues. The V gene end was trimmed by 1 base and the J gene end by 3 bases; junction bases not matched to a gene: 12. Concerning this clone: Its antigen remains unidentified.

The sequenced template was cDNA made from the entire isolated RNA. Data came from immunoSEQ multiplex PCR; TCRdb stores just in-frame clones and leaves some out. The sample holds about 150,000 clones, 7.5% to 10% seen once. The chain combines TRBV5-1 with TRBJ2-7, with 8 bases matching TRBD1. The sequenced sample consisted of central memory CD4+ T cells from blood. The source of this sequence is a man younger than 35 in good health. CDR3 sequence reads: CASSLNKDREFYYEQYF. The CDR3 DNA is TGCGCCAGCAGCTTGAATAAGGACAGGGAATTTTACTACGAGCAGTACTTC.